This TCR beta chain was retrieved from a study of human T cells and chemical hapten exposure (dated by TCRdb to the early 2020s). Notes on the research overall: For sensitization, 2% DPC in acetone was applied to a 2 cm by 2 cm area of upper inner arm skin. Peripheral blood TCR repertoire changes were tracked in vivo in alopecia patients during primary and secondary sensitization to the hapten diphenylcyclopropenone (DPC). Weekly therapeutic DPC doses were additionally applied to the scalp of patients throughout the roughly 24-week study period. Patch tests used Finn chambers with 0.01% DPC on the upper back, scored after 6 days by International Contact Dermatitis Research Group standards. Most of the patients in the cohort were female, and the cohort covered alopecia areata with under or over 50% scalp involvement, alopecia totalis and alopecia universalis. For TCR sequencing, blood came from 25 to 35 alopecia patients at anywhere from one to four time points (pre-sensitization, 2, 6 and 24 weeks). Blood samples were taken from patients before sensitization (week 0) and then at 2, 6 and about 24 weeks after DPC sensitization. Libraries were combined into a pool for sequencing, and differences in TCR yield between samples came mainly from small differences in library volumes within the pool. The paper's findings and limits, for the study overall: Because all patients had alopecia, a presumed autoimmune disease, the immune response of the patients might differ from that of healthy individuals. A positive correlation was found between the number of PT1 expanded TCRs and patch test score, with significance reached at thresholds 8, 16 and 32 but not 4. After repeated subsampling, the strength of the expansion versus patch-test correlation and the threshold at which it became significant changed. Compared with pre-sensitization or healthy control sets, expanded TCRs formed significantly more large CDR3 similarity clusters, which is consistent with antigen-driven responses. DPC sensitization did not change the number of TCRs with a frequency above 1 in 1000, and there was no evidence of changes in global repertoire structure.

On this clonotype itself: Its antigen has not been determined. Base qualities are not recorded, but no much larger clone differs from it by a single base.

The sample's time point label is to be understood as: pre-sensitization, week 0. The treatment or condition label corresponds to: therapeutic diphenylcyclopropenone sensitization with weekly scalp DPC. At every patch-test visit, the blood draw took place before the patch test was put on. Eligible patients were aged 18 to 70, diagnosed with alopecia, deemed suitable for DPC therapy, and excluded if pregnant. Total RNA was extracted from unfractionated whole blood collected in Tempus Blood RNA tubes. Libraries came from RACE. Sequencing instrument: NextSeq 500. During library preparation, unique molecular identifiers were attached to individual cDNA molecules so that TCRs could be counted in a quantitative, reproducible way. Both TCR alpha and TCR beta chains were sequenced from each blood RNA sample. The authors' pipeline ran thus. Samples had a median of 95,638 TCRs, with a range from roughly 20,000 to 690,600. V, J and CDR3 annotation of the TCR reads was carried out using the Decombinator software suite. For the PS versus PT1 abundance plots, all samples were subsampled to the same number of TCRs (28,000). Expanded TCRs were defined as absent before sensitization and observed at least eight times at the 2-week time point. TCRdb ran its own pipeline on the public reads, namely fastp trimming at Q25 and MiXCR clone calling, and kept in-frame beta chains. CDR3 protein sequences are deduplicated, and each keeps its most common genes and DNA. TCRdb, not the authors, supplied the V and J calls. The sample has about 92,000 distinct CDR3 sequences on record, around 9.6% of them singletons. The ten largest clones represent around 3.6% of the sample.

CDR1 MDHEN and CDR2 SYDVKM are derived from the germline V gene. Deletion took 3 bases off V and 3 bases off J, with a span of 9 bases between the germline ends. Taken from cysteine to phenylalanine, the CDR3 has 13 residues. Just CDR3 DNA is preserved here, 39 bases in frame from base 1. The sequence was collected from a woman aged 40 to 50 with alopecia areata. Some clones in this sample may be carry-over from other donors' samples. The sample was whole blood, taken in connection with sensitization to the hapten diphenylcyclopropenone (DPC). This sequence uses TRBV28 and TRBJ2-7; the D gene remains uncertain. The CDR3 in this case is CASSLGGVYEQYF. The DNA sequence reads TGTGCCAGCAGTTTGGGCGGAGTCTACGAGCAGTACTTC.